Listed below are T cell receptor beta chains from one sample, sequenced in a study of cytomegalovirus exposure and HLA in healthy donors. Sequencing was performed with immunoSEQ multiplex PCR; in TCRdb, only in-frame clones are kept and a portion is missing. The data hold 90,000 to 140,000 clones, with 76% observed a single time. Input material: PBMCs. The receptor set was obtained from a man aged 35-49 years in good health and CMV-seropositive. The CDR3 runs from the conserved cysteine through the conserved F or W. The D gene is left open where the match is weak. Clone size is given for some rows only: seen once, a few or many times, or a class if the clone is expanded.

d_call j_call v_call clone_size cdr3_nt cdr3_aa
TRBD1 TRBJ2-7 TRBV5-1 once TGCGCCAGCAGCTTGGGCCCGAATGCCCCGAGGGGGCTAGTTTTCTATGGGCAGTACTTC CASSLGPNAPRGLVFYGQYF
- TRBJ1-3 TRBV5-6 - TGTGCCAGCAGCTACGGGACTGCCTCTGGAAACACCATATATTTT CASSYGTASGNTIYF
TRBD1 TRBJ2-3 TRBV18 - TGTGCCAGCTCACCACCGGGACAGGGTTTCACAGATACGCAGTATTTT CASSPPGQGFTDTQYF
- TRBJ1-5 TRBV18 - TGTGCCAGCTCACTGGACCAGGGAGGGCAGCCCCAGCATTTT CASSLDQGGQPQHF
TRBD1 TRBJ1-1 TRBV30 - TGTGCCTGGAGCCAAGGGGGCGACACTGAAGCTTTCTTT CAWSQGGDTEAFF
- TRBJ1-2 TRBV30 - TGTGCCTGGATTGGGAGCGGGAACCATGGCTACACCTTC CAWIGSGNHGYTF
- TRBJ1-1 TRBV4-3 - TGCGCCAGCAGCCAAGTACAGTTGGAAAACACTGAAGCTTTCTTT CASSQVQLENTEAFF
- TRBJ1-1 TRBV7-9 - TGTGCCAGCAGCCCACCCCCCAGTAACACTGAAGCTTTCTTT CASSPPPSNTEAFF
- TRBJ1-1 TRBV18 - TGTGCCAGCTCCCTCAGGGAACATGGCATGAACACTGAAGCTTTCTTT CASSLREHGMNTEAFF
TRBD1 TRBJ1-6 TRBV7-9 - TGTGCCAGCAGCCAGGACAGGGGGAATTCACCCCTCCACTTT CASSQDRGNSPLHF
- TRBJ1-2 TRBV19 - TGTGCCAGTATCTCGGACGGGGGTGGGTTTGGCTACACCTTC CASISDGGGFGYTF
- TRBJ2-3 TRBV5-6 few TGTGCCAGCAGCATGGTAGGGGCTAGCACAGATACGCAGTATTTT CASSMVGASTDTQYF
- TRBJ1-5 TRBV19 - TGTGCCAGTACACTCTTCGGGGGGTATAGCAATCAGCCCCAGCATTTT CASTLFGGYSNQPQHF
TRBD2 TRBJ2-3 TRBV30 - TGTGCCTGTTTAGCGGGCTTCACAGATACGCAGTATTTT CACLAGFTDTQYF
TRBD1 TRBJ2-7 TRBV11-2 - TGTGCCAGCAGCCGTGACAGGGCCTACGAGCAGTACTTC CASSRDRAYEQYF
- TRBJ2-5 TRBV27 - TGTGCCAGCAGTAAATTACAGGGTACACAGGAGACCCAGTACTTC CASSKLQGTQETQYF
- TRBJ1-2 TRBV29-1 - TGCAGCGTTCGACAGGCAACAACCTATGGCTACACCTTC CSVRQATTYGYTF
TRBD1 TRBJ1-2 TRBV28 once TGTGCCAGCAGTATCCCAGGGACAGCTAACTATGGCTACACCTTC CASSIPGTANYGYTF
- TRBJ1-3 TRBV2 once TGTGCCAGCAGTCCCCGTCGAAACACCATATATTTT CASSPRRNTIYF
- TRBJ1-2 TRBV30 - TGTGCCTGGAGCGGCGGAGCTAACTATGGCTACACCTTC CAWSGGANYGYTF
- TRBJ2-7 TRBV27 - TGTGCCAGCAGTGGAGTAGCCTACGAGCAGTACTTC CASSGVAYEQYF
TRBD1 TRBJ1-1 TRBV18 - TGTGCCAGCTCACTTGGGACAGGAGTTTACACTGAAGCTTTCTTT CASSLGTGVYTEAFF
TRBD1 TRBJ1-2 TRBV7-8 - TGTGCCAGCAGCTCCCAAGGGGGCCTTAACTATGGCTACACCTTC CASSSQGGLNYGYTF
TRBD1 TRBJ2-2 TRBV5-4 - TGTGCCAGCAAGGACAGGCGGACCGGGGAGCTGTTTTTT CASKDRRTGELFF
- TRBJ2-3 TRBV2 few TGTGCCAGCGGGAACGACAGGAGCACAGATACGCAGTATTTT CASGNDRSTDTQYF
- TRBJ1-3 TRBV5-6 - TGTGCCAGCAGCTTGACCGGCGGGATTGGAAACACCATATATTTT CASSLTGGIGNTIYF
TRBD1 TRBJ2-7 TRBV11-3 - TGTGCCAGCAGCTTAGACTCCGGGACAGGGTCCTACGAGCAGTACTTC CASSLDSGTGSYEQYF
TRBD2 TRBJ2-7 TRBV11-2 - TGTGCCAGCAGCCCTCTAGCGGGAGTCTACGAGCAGTACTTC CASSPLAGVYEQYF
TRBD2 TRBJ2-1 TRBV19 - TGTGCCAGTAGTACCGGGACTAGCGGGAGCAATGAGCAGTTCTTC CASSTGTSGSNEQFF
- TRBJ1-1 TRBV6-1 - TGTGCCAGCTTCAGGAACACTGAAGCTTTCTTT CASFRNTEAFF